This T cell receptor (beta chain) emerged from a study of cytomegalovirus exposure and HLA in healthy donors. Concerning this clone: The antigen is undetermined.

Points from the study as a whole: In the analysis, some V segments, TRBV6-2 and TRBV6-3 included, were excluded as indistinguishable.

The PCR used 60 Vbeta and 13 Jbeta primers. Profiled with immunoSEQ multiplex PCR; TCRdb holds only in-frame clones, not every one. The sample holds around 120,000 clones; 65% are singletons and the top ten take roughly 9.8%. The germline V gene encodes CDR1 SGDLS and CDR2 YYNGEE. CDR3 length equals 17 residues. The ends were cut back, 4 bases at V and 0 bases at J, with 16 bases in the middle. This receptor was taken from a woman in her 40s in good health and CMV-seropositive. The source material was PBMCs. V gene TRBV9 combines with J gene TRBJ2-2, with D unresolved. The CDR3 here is CASSPRSPVANTGELFF. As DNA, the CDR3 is TGTGCCAGCAGCCCCCGTTCCCCCGTTGCGAACACCGGGGAGCTGTTTTTT.